Listed below are T cell receptor beta chains from one sample, sequenced in a study of blood T cell repertoires in COVID-19. This table comes from immunoSEQ multiplex PCR, and its TCRdb copy is limited to in-frame clones, with some not included. This repertoire shows approximately 170,000 clones, approximately 84% found once; its top ten account for approximately 12%. Input material: PBMCs or T cells enriched from blood (not recorded which). The receptors were sampled from a man over 45 who had recovered from COVID-19. Each CDR3 is given with its conserved first and last residue. The D gene is left open where the match is weak. A clone size is listed for some rows: how often the clone was seen (once, few, many), or a class if it is expanded.

d_gene: TRBD1
j_gene: TRBJ1-6
abundance: .
v_gene: TRBV28
CDR3aa: CACQPRDRVSPLHF
CDR3nt: TGTGCCTGTCAACCCCGGGACAGGGTTTCACCCCTCCACTTT

d_gene: .
j_gene: TRBJ1-2
abundance: .
v_gene: TRBV18
CDR3aa: CASSPEAGTYGYTF
CDR3nt: TGTGCCAGCTCACCAGAAGCAGGGACATATGGCTACACCTTC

d_gene: TRBD2
j_gene: TRBJ2-3
abundance: .
v_gene: TRBV7-6
CDR3aa: CASTRASGGASDTQYF
CDR3nt: TGTGCCAGCACTCGGGCTAGCGGGGGGGCATCAGATACGCAGTATTTT

d_gene: .
j_gene: TRBJ2-5
abundance: .
v_gene: TRBV19
CDR3aa: CASSPLDSWDQETQYF
CDR3nt: TGTGCCAGTAGTCCTTTGGACAGCTGGGACCAAGAGACCCAGTACTTC

d_gene: .
j_gene: TRBJ1-4
abundance: .
v_gene: TRBV19
CDR3aa: CASSTSRTEKQKLFF
CDR3nt: TGTGCCAGTAGTACCTCCCGGACAGAAAAGCAGAAACTGTTTTTT

d_gene: TRBD1
j_gene: TRBJ1-4
abundance: .
v_gene: TRBV13
CDR3aa: CASSLGTENEKLFF
CDR3nt: TGTGCCAGCAGCTTGGGGACAGAAAATGAAAAACTGTTTTTT

d_gene: TRBD1
j_gene: TRBJ1-1
abundance: .
v_gene: TRBV7-2
CDR3aa: CASSFVGTGGSEAFF
CDR3nt: TGTGCCAGCAGCTTCGTCGGGACAGGGGGCTCTGAAGCTTTCTTT

d_gene: TRBD1
j_gene: TRBJ2-7
abundance: once
v_gene: TRBV27
CDR3aa: CASSASNRGPYEQYF
CDR3nt: TGTGCCAGCAGCGCGTCCAACAGGGGTCCCTACGAGCAGTACTTC

d_gene: .
j_gene: TRBJ2-7
abundance: .
v_gene: TRBV7-9
CDR3aa: CASSRNRDYEQYF
CDR3nt: TGTGCCAGCAGCCGAAACAGGGACTACGAGCAGTACTTC

d_gene: .
j_gene: TRBJ1-6
abundance: many
v_gene: TRBV3-1/TRBV3-2
CDR3aa: CASSLARDSPLHF
CDR3nt: TGTGCCAGCAGCCTGGCCAGGGATTCACCCCTCCACTTT

d_gene: TRBD1
j_gene: TRBJ2-7
abundance: .
v_gene: TRBV14
CDR3aa: CASSRLQGAKGSYEQYF
CDR3nt: TGTGCCAGCAGCCGCTTACAGGGGGCGAAAGGTAGTTACGAGCAGTACTTC